The rows below give T cell receptor beta chains drawn from one sample of a study of blood T cell repertoires in COVID-19. Sequenced by immunoSEQ multiplex PCR; TCRdb stores in-frame clones only, minus some. The table has about 400,000 clones, less than 90% seen once. The sample consisted of peripheral blood. These receptors were collected from a woman aged 55-75 years with COVID-19, enrolled during active disease. CDR3s include the opening cysteine and the closing phenylalanine or tryptophan. D genes are given only for firm matches. Clone size, where shown, is once, few, many, or a class for clones that have expanded.

D: .; V: TRBV10-3; size: .; J: TRBJ2-7; DNA: TGTGCCATCAGTGAGTCGCAGGGGTCACAGTACTTC; CDR3: CAISESQGSQYF
D: TRBD2; V: TRBV5-4; size: .; J: TRBJ2-7; DNA: TGTGCCTCCGCCTGGTCGCCTAGCGGGTCGGACTACGAGCAGTACTTC; CDR3: CASAWSPSGSDYEQYF
D: .; V: TRBV5-4; size: .; J: TRBJ1-1; DNA: TGTGCCAGCAGCTTGGACAGTCCGAACACTGAAGCTTTCTTT; CDR3: CASSLDSPNTEAFF
D: TRBD1; V: TRBV4-1; size: .; J: TRBJ2-7; DNA: TGCGCCAGCAGCCAATCGGGACAGTGGTCCAACGAGCAGTACTTC; CDR3: CASSQSGQWSNEQYF
D: .; V: TRBV10-1; size: .; J: TRBJ2-2; DNA: TGCGCCAGCAGTATAGTAGTCCAGGGTGGCACCGGGGAGCTGTTTTTT; CDR3: CASSIVVQGGTGELFF
D: .; V: TRBV9; size: .; J: TRBJ1-2; DNA: TGTGCCAGCAGCGGGGGCGGCTACACCTTC; CDR3: CASSGGGYTF
D: TRBD2; V: TRBV11-3; size: once; J: TRBJ2-7; DNA: TGTGCCAGCAGCTTGGGCGGGGGGGCTGACGAGCAGTACTTC; CDR3: CASSLGGGADEQYF
D: .; V: TRBV30; size: .; J: TRBJ1-2; DNA: TGTGCCTGGAGGGGACGAAGCCCTGGACAGTTCTATGGCTACACCTTC; CDR3: CAWRGRSPGQFYGYTF
D: .; V: TRBV30; size: .; J: TRBJ1-2; DNA: TGTGCCTGGAGTGTCCGCAGGGAGGGTAAGAATGGCTACACCTTC; CDR3: CAWSVRREGKNGYTF
D: TRBD2; V: TRBV5-1; size: .; J: TRBJ2-2; DNA: TGCGCCAGCAGCCCCCAAGCGGGAGGGAACACCGGGGAGCTGTTTTTT; CDR3: CASSPQAGGNTGELFF
D: TRBD1; V: TRBV6-1; size: once; J: TRBJ2-1; DNA: TGTGCCAGCAGTGGACGGGACAGGCCCACCCCTAGCTCCTACAATGAGCAGTTCTTC; CDR3: CASSGRDRPTPSSYNEQFF
D: .; V: TRBV4-2; size: .; J: TRBJ1-1; DNA: TGTGCCAGCAGCCAAGATGGGGGGAAAGACACTGAAGCTTTCTTT; CDR3: CASSQDGGKDTEAFF
D: .; V: TRBV19; size: .; J: TRBJ1-2; DNA: TGTGCCAGTACAGCAGGTGGAGGGACTAACTATGGCTACACCTTC; CDR3: CASTAGGGTNYGYTF
D: .; V: TRBV19; size: .; J: TRBJ1-2; DNA: TGTGCCAGTAGTCTCCAGGTCCCCTATGGCTACACCTTC; CDR3: CASSLQVPYGYTF
D: TRBD1; V: TRBV4-1; size: .; J: TRBJ1-1; DNA: TGCGCCAGCAGCCAGTGGCCCCGGGACAGGGGCGCTGAAGCTTTCTTT; CDR3: CASSQWPRDRGAEAFF
D: TRBD1; V: TRBV25-1; size: .; J: TRBJ1-6; DNA: TGTGCCAGCAGTCAGACAGGGGAGAGATCACCCCTCCACTTT; CDR3: CASSQTGERSPLHF
D: .; V: TRBV29-1; size: few; J: TRBJ1-3; DNA: TGCAGCGTTGGGGAGGGGAATGGTGGAAACACCATATATTTT; CDR3: CSVGEGNGGNTIYF
D: TRBD1; V: TRBV7-3; size: .; J: TRBJ2-5; DNA: TGTGCCAGCAGCCGGACAGGAGAGTACCAAGAGACCCAGTACTTC; CDR3: CASSRTGEYQETQYF
D: .; V: TRBV13; size: .; J: TRBJ1-2; DNA: TGTGCCAGCAGCTCCAGGGGCGCCTATGGCTACACCTTC; CDR3: CASSSRGAYGYTF
D: TRBD1; V: TRBV27; size: few; J: TRBJ1-6; DNA: TGTGCCAGTCATACTGGGACAGGGAATTCACCCCTCCACTTT; CDR3: CASHTGTGNSPLHF
D: TRBD1; V: TRBV10-3; size: .; J: TRBJ1-1; DNA: TGTGCCATCAGTAGGACAGGGGGTCCGGATGGCACTGAAGCTTTCTTT; CDR3: CAISRTGGPDGTEAFF
D: TRBD2; V: TRBV7-2; size: .; J: TRBJ2-3; DNA: TGTGCCAGCAGCTTAGTTGGGACTAGCAGCACAGATACGCAGTATTTT; CDR3: CASSLVGTSSTDTQYF
D: .; V: TRBV2; size: .; J: TRBJ1-1; DNA: TGTGCCAGCAACCGGGACAAGAACACTGAAGCTTTCTTT; CDR3: CASNRDKNTEAFF
D: .; V: TRBV6-2/TRBV6-3; size: .; J: TRBJ1-2; DNA: TGTGCCAGCAGTTTTGGACTGATCTATGGCTACACCTTC; CDR3: CASSFGLIYGYTF
D: .; V: TRBV9; size: .; J: TRBJ2-1; DNA: TGTGCCAGCAGTACTGCTCCCGACAGACCGCTCCTGTTCTTC; CDR3: CASSTAPDRPLLFF
D: TRBD2; V: TRBV10-3; size: .; J: TRBJ2-3; DNA: TGTGCCATCAGCTTCGGGGGGGCTAGGACAGATACGCAGTATTTT; CDR3: CAISFGGARTDTQYF
D: .; V: TRBV7-6; size: .; J: TRBJ2-7; DNA: TGTGCCAGCAGCTTGGGGCAGAGGACCTACGAGCAGTACTTC; CDR3: CASSLGQRTYEQYF
D: .; V: TRBV12-5; size: .; J: TRBJ1-1; DNA: TGTGCTAGTGGATGGACTCTCGGGTTCGGGGAAGCTTTCTTT; CDR3: CASGWTLGFGEAFF
D: .; V: TRBV6-1; size: .; J: TRBJ2-1; DNA: TGTGCCAGCAGTGAAGGATGGTCCGGCAATGAGCAGTTCTTC; CDR3: CASSEGWSGNEQFF
D: TRBD2; V: TRBV2; size: few; J: TRBJ2-2; DNA: TGTGCCAGCAGACCCCCCGGGGGGGGGCGCGACACCGGGGAGCTGTTTTTT; CDR3: CASRPPGGGRDTGELFF
D: .; V: TRBV30; size: few; J: TRBJ1-1; DNA: TGTGCCTGGAGGTTAGACTATAGGGTCCGGAGGGGGAACACTGAAGCTTTCTTT; CDR3: CAWRLDYRVRRGNTEAFF
D: .; V: TRBV18; size: .; J: TRBJ1-4; DNA: TGTGCCAGCTCACCCTTCGCAGGGGTAGGAAGGGAAAAACTGTTTTTT; CDR3: CASSPFAGVGREKLFF
D: TRBD1; V: TRBV6-5; size: .; J: TRBJ2-1; DNA: TGTGCCGGACTCTCCGGGACAGGGGCCTTTGATGAGCAGTTCTTC; CDR3: CAGLSGTGAFDEQFF
D: .; V: TRBV6-5; size: .; J: TRBJ1-3; DNA: TGTGCCAGCAGTTACGCTGGCTTGCAGGGAAACACCATATATTTT; CDR3: CASSYAGLQGNTIYF
D: TRBD2; V: TRBV5-1; size: .; J: TRBJ2-3; DNA: TGCGCCAGCAGCTCTAGCGGGGTGCTCGCCGGCACAGATACGCAGTATTTT; CDR3: CASSSSGVLAGTDTQYF
D: TRBD1; V: TRBV10-3; size: .; J: TRBJ2-1; DNA: TGTGCCATCAGTGAGATGGACAGGGCCGAGTTCTTC; CDR3: CAISEMDRAEFF
D: .; V: TRBV18; size: .; J: TRBJ2-5; DNA: TGTGCCAGCTCACCAGGCAACCAAGAGACCCAGTACTTC; CDR3: CASSPGNQETQYF
D: TRBD2; V: TRBV19; size: once; J: TRBJ2-1; DNA: TGTGCCAGTAGAAAGACTAGCGGGGGTTACAATGAGCAGTTCTTC; CDR3: CASRKTSGGYNEQFF
D: .; V: TRBV12-5; size: .; J: TRBJ1-2; DNA: TGTGCTAGTGGTTTGGTTGCAGGCATCTATGGCTACACCTTC; CDR3: CASGLVAGIYGYTF
D: .; V: TRBV12-5; size: .; J: TRBJ1-2; DNA: TGTGCTAGTGGTTTGTCGACAGGTGCCTATGGCTACACCTTC; CDR3: CASGLSTGAYGYTF
D: .; V: TRBV6-2/TRBV6-3; size: once; J: TRBJ2-1; DNA: TGTGCCAGCAGTTTCCAGGGGGGACTCGATGAGCAGTTCTTC; CDR3: CASSFQGGLDEQFF
D: TRBD1; V: TRBV9; size: .; J: TRBJ1-2; DNA: TGTGCCAGCAGCGAACAGGGGGCTGACTATGGCTACACCTTC; CDR3: CASSEQGADYGYTF
D: .; V: TRBV27; size: .; J: TRBJ1-2; DNA: TGTGCCAGCAGTTTATCGCGGACCACGGGGGAGGGCTACACCTTC; CDR3: CASSLSRTTGEGYTF
D: .; V: TRBV6-6; size: .; J: TRBJ2-5; DNA: TGTGCCAGCAGGTCGGGGGGCGGAGAGACCCAGTACTTC; CDR3: CASRSGGGETQYF
D: TRBD1; V: TRBV19; size: .; J: TRBJ2-3; DNA: TGTGCCAGTGGAAGGACAGGGGGTTACAGTTCTAGCACAGATACGCAGTATTTT; CDR3: CASGRTGGYSSSTDTQYF
D: .; V: TRBV19; size: .; J: TRBJ1-3; DNA: TGTGCCAGTAGCAATTCCCGGTCCCTTTTGGGAAACACCATATATTTT; CDR3: CASSNSRSLLGNTIYF
D: TRBD1; V: TRBV13; size: .; J: TRBJ1-1; DNA: TGTGCCAGCAGCCCAAGACTATACAGGGGGAACACTGAAGCTTTCTTT; CDR3: CASSPRLYRGNTEAFF
D: TRBD1; V: TRBV19; size: .; J: TRBJ1-2; DNA: TGTGCCAGTAGTATACGGCCCCCGGGACAGGCCAACACCTTC; CDR3: CASSIRPPGQANTF
D: .; V: TRBV27; size: .; J: TRBJ1-5; DNA: TGTGCCAGCAGTTTTCACAATAGCAATCAGCCCCAGCATTTT; CDR3: CASSFHNSNQPQHF
D: TRBD1; V: TRBV19; size: few; J: TRBJ1-2; DNA: TGTGCCAGTAGCTACCACCTTGGACAGGGGAAAAACTATGGCTACACCTTC; CDR3: CASSYHLGQGKNYGYTF
D: TRBD2; V: TRBV27; size: .; J: TRBJ2-1; DNA: TGTGCCAGCAGTCAGACGGGGGGTGGTGAGCAGTTCTTC; CDR3: CASSQTGGGEQFF
D: TRBD2; V: TRBV5-4; size: .; J: TRBJ2-3; DNA: TGTGCCAGCAGCTTGAGTGGCGGGGGGGCAGCTCGCACGCAGTATTTT; CDR3: CASSLSGGGAARTQYF
D: .; V: TRBV4-2; size: .; J: TRBJ2-7; DNA: TGTGCCAGCAGCCAAGGACAGGTTAAGGACGAGCAGTACTTC; CDR3: CASSQGQVKDEQYF
D: .; V: TRBV9; size: .; J: TRBJ1-1; DNA: TGTGCCAGCAACCCGTGGGGGGGATCTGAAGCTTTCTTT; CDR3: CASNPWGGSEAFF
D: TRBD2; V: TRBV30; size: .; J: TRBJ2-1; DNA: TGTGCCTTAGAACTAGCGGGGGGGAGGAATGAGCAGTTCTTC; CDR3: CALELAGGRNEQFF
D: TRBD2; V: TRBV30; size: .; J: TRBJ2-2; DNA: TGTGCCTGGACCCTAAGGACTAGCGTCTCCGGGGAGCTGTTTTTT; CDR3: CAWTLRTSVSGELFF
D: .; V: TRBV30; size: .; J: TRBJ1-1; DNA: TGTGCCTGGGCCCCTCAGACAGTCGTGAACACTGAAGCTTTCTTT; CDR3: CAWAPQTVVNTEAFF
D: TRBD2; V: TRBV2; size: .; J: TRBJ2-2; DNA: TGTGCCAGCAAAACGGGGAGGGCCCTTCATAACACCGGGGAGCTGTTTTTT; CDR3: CASKTGRALHNTGELFF
D: .; V: TRBV19; size: .; J: TRBJ1-4; DNA: TGTGCCAGTAGTGGTGTGGGGCAGTTTAATGAAAAACTGTTTTTT; CDR3: CASSGVGQFNEKLFF
D: .; V: TRBV25-1; size: .; J: TRBJ2-3; DNA: TGTGCCAGCATCTCTTCGGGGGATACGCAGTATTTT; CDR3: CASISSGDTQYF